The source of this TCR beta chain is a study of response to subunit inactivated influenza vaccine. This clonotype was counted between two and nine times. The antigen is not known. Trimming removed 4 bases from V and 0 bases from J, with 12 bases in between. CDR1 is DFQATT, CDR2 SNEGSKA, per germline (reference sequence). The CDR3 is made up of 14 amino acids. Study-wide findings and caveats: The authors suggested that every seasonal influenza vaccination recruits few new T cells.

TCRdb recomputed calls from the RT-PCR reads with MiXCR, one row per CDR3 protein. The data show about 700,000 distinct CDR3 sequences, 15% to 19% seen once. The rearrangement links TRBV20-1 to TRBJ2-5, with TRBD2 as a possible D gene (5 bases). Material: PBMCs from blood, obtained 12 days after vaccination. The receptor comes from a man aged 50 to 59 who received an inactivated influenza vaccine. CDR3 DNA: TGCAGTGCTAAGAGGGTCGGGTACCAAGAGACCCAGTACTTC. As protein: CSAKRVGYQETQYF.